These T cell receptor beta chains were read from a single sample in a study of T-cell reconstitution after alpha-beta-depleted transplantation in children. MiXCR, applied by TCRdb to the PCR reads, yields one record per CDR3 protein. The sample carries more than 150,000 distinct CDR3 sequences, about 6.4% recorded once. Specimen: PBMCs from the stem cell graft donor, collected from the stem cell graft. These receptors originate from a human donor who donated a stem cell graft to a child with Wiskott-Aldrich syndrome. Each CDR3 is given with its conserved first and last residue. Fields, in order: V gene, J gene, clone size, D gene, CDR3 DNA, CDR3 protein. A D gene is named only where the DNA matches it firmly. The size field is filled for only some rows; it gives once, few, many or a size class.

V: TRBV21-1; J: TRBJ2-7; size: many; D: -; DNA: TGTGCCAGCCCTTGGACTAGCGGCCACTACGAGCAGTACTTC; CDR3: CASPWTSGHYEQYF
V: TRBV12-3/TRBV12-4; J: TRBJ1-1; size: many; D: -; DNA: TGTGCCAGCAGTTTATACAGGAACACTGAAGCTTTCTTT; CDR3: CASSLYRNTEAFF
V: TRBV3-1; J: TRBJ2-1; size: -; D: TRBD2; DNA: TGTGCCAGCAGCCGAGCGGGGGGGCCGAACAATGAGCAGTTCTTC; CDR3: CASSRAGGPNNEQFF
V: TRBV12-3/TRBV12-4; J: TRBJ2-2; size: many; D: -; DNA: TGTGCCAGCAGTTTACAGGGTATGGGAGGCGGGGAGCTGTTTTTT; CDR3: CASSLQGMGGGELFF
V: TRBV7-2; J: TRBJ2-1; size: many; D: -; DNA: TGTGCCAGCAGCTTAACAGGGACGTACAATGAGCAGTTCTTC; CDR3: CASSLTGTYNEQFF
V: TRBV12-3/TRBV12-4; J: TRBJ1-3; size: many; D: -; DNA: TGTGCCAGCAGTGATTTAGAAGCCTCTGGAAACACCATATATTTT; CDR3: CASSDLEASGNTIYF
V: TRBV7-9; J: TRBJ2-1; size: many; D: -; DNA: TGTGCCAGCAGCCCCCGGGACTCTAAAGATGAGCAGTTCTTC; CDR3: CASSPRDSKDEQFF
V: TRBV5-6; J: TRBJ1-5; size: many; D: -; DNA: TGTGCCAGCAGCCCCCTGAACGGGCTCAATCAGCCCCAGCATTTT; CDR3: CASSPLNGLNQPQHF
V: TRBV29-1; J: TRBJ2-7; size: many; D: TRBD1; DNA: TGCAGCGTTGTCCCGGACAGGGCCTACGAGCAGTACTTC; CDR3: CSVVPDRAYEQYF
V: TRBV30; J: TRBJ1-1; size: -; D: -; DNA: TGTGCCTGGAGCTCTTCGGGCCTTCGAAGGACTGAAGCTTTCTTT; CDR3: CAWSSSGLRRTEAFF
V: TRBV20-1; J: TRBJ1-1; size: many; D: TRBD1; DNA: TGCAGTGCTAGAGAACAAGGACAGGGGGCTGAAGCTTTCTTT; CDR3: CSAREQGQGAEAFF